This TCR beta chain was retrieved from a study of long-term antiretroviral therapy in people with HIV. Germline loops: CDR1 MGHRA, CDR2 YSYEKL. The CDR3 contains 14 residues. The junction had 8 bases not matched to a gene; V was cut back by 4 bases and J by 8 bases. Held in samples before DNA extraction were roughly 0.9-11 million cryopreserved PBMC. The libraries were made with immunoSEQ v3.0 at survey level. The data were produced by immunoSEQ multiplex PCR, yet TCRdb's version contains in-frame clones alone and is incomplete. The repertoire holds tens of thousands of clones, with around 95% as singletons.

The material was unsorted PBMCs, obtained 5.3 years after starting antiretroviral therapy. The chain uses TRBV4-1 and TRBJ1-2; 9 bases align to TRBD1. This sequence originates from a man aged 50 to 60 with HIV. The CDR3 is CASSRGTGYRGYTF. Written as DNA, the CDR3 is TGCGCCAGCAGCCGTGGGACAGGGTATCGAGGCTACACCTTC.